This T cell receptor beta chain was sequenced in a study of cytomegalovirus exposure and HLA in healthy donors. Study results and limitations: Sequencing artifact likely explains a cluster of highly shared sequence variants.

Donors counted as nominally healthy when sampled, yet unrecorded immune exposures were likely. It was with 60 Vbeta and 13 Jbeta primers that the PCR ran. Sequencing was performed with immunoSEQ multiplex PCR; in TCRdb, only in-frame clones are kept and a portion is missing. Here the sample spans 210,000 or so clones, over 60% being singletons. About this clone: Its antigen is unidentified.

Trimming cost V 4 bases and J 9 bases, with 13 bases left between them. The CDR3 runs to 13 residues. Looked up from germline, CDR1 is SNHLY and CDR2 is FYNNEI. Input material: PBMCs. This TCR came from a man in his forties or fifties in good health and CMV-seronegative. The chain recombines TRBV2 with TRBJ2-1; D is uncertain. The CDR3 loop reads CASSGSPTGEQFF. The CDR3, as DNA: TGTGCCAGCAGTGGAAGTCCGACGGGTGAGCAGTTCTTC. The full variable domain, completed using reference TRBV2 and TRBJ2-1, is EPEVTQTPSHQVTQMGQEVILRCVPISNHLYFYWYRQILGQKVEFLVSFYNNEISEKSEIFDDQFSVERPDGSNFTLKIRSTKLEDSAMYFCASSGSPTGEQFFGPGTRLTVL.